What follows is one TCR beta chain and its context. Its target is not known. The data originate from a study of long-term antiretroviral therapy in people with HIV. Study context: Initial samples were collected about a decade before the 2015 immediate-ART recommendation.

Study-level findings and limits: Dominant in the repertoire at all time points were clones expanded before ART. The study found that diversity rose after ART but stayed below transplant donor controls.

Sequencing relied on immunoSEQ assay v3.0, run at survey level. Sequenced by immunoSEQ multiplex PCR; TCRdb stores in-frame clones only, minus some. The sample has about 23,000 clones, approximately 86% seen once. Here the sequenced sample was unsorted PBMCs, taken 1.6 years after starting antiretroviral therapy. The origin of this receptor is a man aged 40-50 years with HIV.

The CDR3 loop is CASSFRRQDPNYGYTF. The CDR3 DNA reads as TGTGCCAGCAGTTTCCGACGACAGGACCCTAACTATGGCTACACCTTC. The rearrangement joins TRBV28 to TRBJ1-2, with D tentatively TRBD1 (6 bases). Trimming pared 3 bases from V and 0 bases from J, leaving 14 bases between. Germline V gene sequence: CDR1 MDHEN, CDR2 SYDVKM. CDR3 length equals 16 residues.